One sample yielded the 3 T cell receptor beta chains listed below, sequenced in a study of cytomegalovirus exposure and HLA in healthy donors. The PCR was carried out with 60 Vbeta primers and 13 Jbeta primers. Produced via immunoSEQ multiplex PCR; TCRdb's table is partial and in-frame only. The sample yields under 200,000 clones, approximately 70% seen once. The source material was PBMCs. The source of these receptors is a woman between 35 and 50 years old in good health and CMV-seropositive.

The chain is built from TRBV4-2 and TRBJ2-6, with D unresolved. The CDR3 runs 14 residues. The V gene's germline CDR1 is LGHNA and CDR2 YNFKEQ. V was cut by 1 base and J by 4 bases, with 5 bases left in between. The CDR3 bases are TGTGCCAGCAGCCAAGCCTCGGGGGCCAACGTCCTGACTTTC. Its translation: CASSQASGANVLTF.

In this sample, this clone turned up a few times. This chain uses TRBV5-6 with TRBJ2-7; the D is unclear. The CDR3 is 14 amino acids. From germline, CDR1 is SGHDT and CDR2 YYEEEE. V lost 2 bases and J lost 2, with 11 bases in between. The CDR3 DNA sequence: TGTGCCAGCAGCTTTAGCCGCTCCCCCTACGAGCAGTACTTC. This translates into CASSFSRSPYEQYF.

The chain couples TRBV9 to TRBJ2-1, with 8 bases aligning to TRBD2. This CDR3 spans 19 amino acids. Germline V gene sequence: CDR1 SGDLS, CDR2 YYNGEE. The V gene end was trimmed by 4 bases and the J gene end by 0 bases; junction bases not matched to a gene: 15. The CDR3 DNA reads TGTGCCAGCAGCACAGGGACTAGGGGGATGAGGAGCTCCTACAATGAGCAGTTCTTC. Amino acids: CASSTGTRGMRSSYNEQFF.